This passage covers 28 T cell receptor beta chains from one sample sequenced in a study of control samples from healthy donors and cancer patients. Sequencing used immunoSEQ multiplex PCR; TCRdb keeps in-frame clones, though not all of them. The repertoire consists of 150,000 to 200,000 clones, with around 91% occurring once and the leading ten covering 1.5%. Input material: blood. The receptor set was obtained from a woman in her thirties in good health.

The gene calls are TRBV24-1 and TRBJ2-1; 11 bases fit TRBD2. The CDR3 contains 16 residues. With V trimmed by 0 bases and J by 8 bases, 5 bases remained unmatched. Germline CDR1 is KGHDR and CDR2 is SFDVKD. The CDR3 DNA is TGTGCCACCAGTGATTTGCAGATTAGCGGGAGGGATGAGCAGTTCTTC. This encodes CATSDLQISGRDEQFF.

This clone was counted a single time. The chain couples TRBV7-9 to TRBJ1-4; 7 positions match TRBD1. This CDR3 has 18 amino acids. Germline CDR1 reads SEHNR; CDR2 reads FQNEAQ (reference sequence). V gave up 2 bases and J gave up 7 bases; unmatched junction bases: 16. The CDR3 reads CASSLSSSQGGPGEKLFF. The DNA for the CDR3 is TGTGCCAGCAGCTTATCCTCCTCCCAGGGGGGGCCGGGTGAAAAACTGTTTTTT.

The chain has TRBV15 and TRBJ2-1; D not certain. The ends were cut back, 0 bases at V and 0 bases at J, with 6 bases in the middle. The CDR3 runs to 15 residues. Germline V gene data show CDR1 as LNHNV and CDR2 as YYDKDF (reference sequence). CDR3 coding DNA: TGTGCCACCAGCAGAGACAGAAGCTCCTACAATGAGCAGTTCTTC. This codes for CATSRDRSSYNEQFF.

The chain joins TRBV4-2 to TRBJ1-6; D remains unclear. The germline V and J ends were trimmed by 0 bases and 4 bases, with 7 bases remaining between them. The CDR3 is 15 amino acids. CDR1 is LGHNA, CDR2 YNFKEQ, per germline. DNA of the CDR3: TGTGCCAGCAGCCAAGATAAGAATTATAATTCACCCCTCCACTTT. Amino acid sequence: CASSQDKNYNSPLHF.

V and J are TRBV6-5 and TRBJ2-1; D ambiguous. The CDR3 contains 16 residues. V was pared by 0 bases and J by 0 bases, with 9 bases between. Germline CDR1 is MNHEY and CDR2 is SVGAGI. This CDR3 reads CASSYSGINSYNEQFF. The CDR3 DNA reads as TGTGCCAGCAGTTACTCGGGCATCAACTCCTACAATGAGCAGTTCTTC.

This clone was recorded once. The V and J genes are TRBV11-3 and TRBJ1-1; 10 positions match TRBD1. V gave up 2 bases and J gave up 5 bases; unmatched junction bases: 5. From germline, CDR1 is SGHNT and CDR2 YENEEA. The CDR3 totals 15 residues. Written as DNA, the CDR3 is TGTGCCAGCAGCTTAACTGGACAGGGGGGAACTGAAGCTTTCTTT. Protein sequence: CASSLTGQGGTEAFF.

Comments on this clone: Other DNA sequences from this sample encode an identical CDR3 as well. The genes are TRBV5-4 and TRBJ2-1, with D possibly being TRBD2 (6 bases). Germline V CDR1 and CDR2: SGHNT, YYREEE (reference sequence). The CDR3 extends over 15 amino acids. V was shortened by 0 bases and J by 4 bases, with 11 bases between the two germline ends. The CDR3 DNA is TGTGCCAGCAGCTTGGGCGCTAGCGAGTACAATGAGCAGTTCTTC. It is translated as CASSLGASEYNEQFF.

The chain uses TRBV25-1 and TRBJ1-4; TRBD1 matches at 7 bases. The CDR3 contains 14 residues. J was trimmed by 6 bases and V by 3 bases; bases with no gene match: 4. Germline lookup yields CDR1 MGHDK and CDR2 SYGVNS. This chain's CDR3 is CASSEQGVHEKLFF. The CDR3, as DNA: TGTGCCAGCAGTGAGCAGGGGGTCCATGAAAAACTGTTTTTT. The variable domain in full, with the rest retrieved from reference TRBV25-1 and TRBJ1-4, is EADIYQTPRYLVIGTGKKITLECSQTMGHDKMYWYQQDPGMELHLIHYSYGVNSTEKGDLSSESTVSRIRTEHFPLTLESARPSHTSQYLCASSEQGVHEKLFFGSGTQLSVL.

As DNA, the CDR3 is TGCGCCAGCAGCGACCGGGACAGTGAAGCTTTCTTT. Protein sequence: CASSDRDSEAFF. The chain carries TRBV4-1 and TRBJ1-1; 7 bases align to TRBD1. This CDR3 is 12 amino acids long. Per the germline V gene, CDR1 is MGHRA and CDR2 is YSYEKL. Trimming removed 5 bases from V and 7 bases from J; junction bases left unmatched: 4.

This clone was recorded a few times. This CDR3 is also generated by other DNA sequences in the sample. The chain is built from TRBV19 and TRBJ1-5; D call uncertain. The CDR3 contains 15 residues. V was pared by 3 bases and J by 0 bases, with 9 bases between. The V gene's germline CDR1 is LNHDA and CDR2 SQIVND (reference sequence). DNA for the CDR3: TGTGCCAGTAGTATCGGACTCCTTAGCAATCAGCCCCAGCATTTT. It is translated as CASSIGLLSNQPQHF.

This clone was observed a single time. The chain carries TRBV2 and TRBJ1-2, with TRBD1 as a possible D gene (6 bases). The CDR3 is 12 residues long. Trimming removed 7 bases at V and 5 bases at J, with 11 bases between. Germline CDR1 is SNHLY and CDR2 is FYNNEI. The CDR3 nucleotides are TGTGCCAGCATGGGAGGGGGGTATGGCTACACCTTC. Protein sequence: CASMGGGYGYTF.

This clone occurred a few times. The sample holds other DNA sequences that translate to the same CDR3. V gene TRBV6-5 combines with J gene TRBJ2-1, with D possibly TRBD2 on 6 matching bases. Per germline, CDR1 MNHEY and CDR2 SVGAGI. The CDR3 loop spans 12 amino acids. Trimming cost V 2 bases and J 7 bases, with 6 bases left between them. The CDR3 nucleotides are TGTGCCAGCAGTTACGCGGGAAATGAGCAGTTCTTC. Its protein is CASSYAGNEQFF.

The CDR3 DNA reads TGTGCCAGCTCCGGGACTAGCGGGACAGATACGCAGTATTTT. It encodes CASSGTSGTDTQYF. The chain uses TRBV18 and TRBJ2-3; TRBD2 matches at 12 bases. The CDR3 has 14 residues. The J segment lost 3 bases and the V segment lost 6 bases, leaving 1 base of the junction unmatched. CDR1 is KGHSH, CDR2 LQKENI, per germline.

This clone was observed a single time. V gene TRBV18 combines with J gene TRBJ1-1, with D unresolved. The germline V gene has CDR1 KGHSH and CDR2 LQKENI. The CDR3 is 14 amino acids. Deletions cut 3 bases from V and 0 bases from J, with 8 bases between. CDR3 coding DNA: TGTGCCAGCTCACCCGGACGGATGAACACTGAAGCTTTCTTT. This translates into CASSPGRMNTEAFF.

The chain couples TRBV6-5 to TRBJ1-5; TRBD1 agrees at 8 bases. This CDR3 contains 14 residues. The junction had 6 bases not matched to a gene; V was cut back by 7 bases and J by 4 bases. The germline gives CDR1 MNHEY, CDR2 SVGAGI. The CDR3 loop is CASTPDRANQPQHF. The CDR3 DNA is TGTGCCAGCACCCCGGACAGGGCAAATCAGCCCCAGCATTTT.

The CDR3 bases are TGTGCCAGCAGCTTAAACCGGGGGGGCGGCGAGCAGTTCTTC. Its protein is CASSLNRGGGEQFF. The chain carries TRBV7-8 and TRBJ2-1; TRBD2 matches 8 bases. Per germline, CDR1 SGHVS and CDR2 FQNEAQ. This CDR3 region has 14 residues. The junction had 7 bases not matched to a gene; V was cut back by 2 bases and J by 10 bases.

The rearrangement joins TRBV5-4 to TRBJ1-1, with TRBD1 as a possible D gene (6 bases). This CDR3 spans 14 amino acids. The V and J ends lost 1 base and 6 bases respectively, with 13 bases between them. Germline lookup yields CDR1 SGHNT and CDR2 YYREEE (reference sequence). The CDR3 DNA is TGTGCCAGCAGCTTGCGAGGGGGGGGACCTGAAGCTTTCTTT. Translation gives CASSLRGGGPEAFF. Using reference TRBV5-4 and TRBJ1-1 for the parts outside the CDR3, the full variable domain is ETGVTQSPTHLIKTRGQQVTLRCSSQSGHNTVSWYQQALGQGPQFIFQYYREEENGRGNFPPRFSGLQFPNYSSELNVNALELDDSALYLCASSLRGGGPEAFFGQGTRLTVV.

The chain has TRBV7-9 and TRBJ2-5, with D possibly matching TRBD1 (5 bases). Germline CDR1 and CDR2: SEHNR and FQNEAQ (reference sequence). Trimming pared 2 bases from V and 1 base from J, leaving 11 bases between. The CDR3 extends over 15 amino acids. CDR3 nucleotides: TGTGCCAGCAGCTTATACTCGACAGTCCAAGAGACCCAGTACTTC. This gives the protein CASSLYSTVQETQYF.

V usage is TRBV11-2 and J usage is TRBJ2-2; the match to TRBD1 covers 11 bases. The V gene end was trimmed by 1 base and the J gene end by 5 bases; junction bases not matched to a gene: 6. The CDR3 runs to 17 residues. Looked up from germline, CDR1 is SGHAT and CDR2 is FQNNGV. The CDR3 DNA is TGTGCCAGCAGCTTAGGGTTCGGGACAGGGGGTACCGGGGAGCTGTTTTTT. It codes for CASSLGFGTGGTGELFF.

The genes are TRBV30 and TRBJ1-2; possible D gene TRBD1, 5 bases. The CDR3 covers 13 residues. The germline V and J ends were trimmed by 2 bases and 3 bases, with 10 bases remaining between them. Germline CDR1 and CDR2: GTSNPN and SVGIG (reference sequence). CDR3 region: CAWSPARDYGYTF. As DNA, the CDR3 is TGTGCCTGGAGTCCCGCCAGGGACTATGGCTACACCTTC. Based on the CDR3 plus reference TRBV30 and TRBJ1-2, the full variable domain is SQTIHQWPATLVQPVGSPLSLECTVEGTSNPNLYWYRQAAGRGLQLLFYSVGIGQISSEVPQNLSASRPQDRQFILSSKKLLLSDSGFYLCAWSPARDYGYTFGSGTRLTVV.

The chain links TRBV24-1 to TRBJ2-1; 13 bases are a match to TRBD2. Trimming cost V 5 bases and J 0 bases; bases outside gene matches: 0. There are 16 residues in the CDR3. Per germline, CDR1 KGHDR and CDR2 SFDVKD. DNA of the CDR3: TGTGCCACCAGTGGGACTAGCGGGGGCTCCTACAATGAGCAGTTCTTC. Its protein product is CATSGTSGGSYNEQFF.

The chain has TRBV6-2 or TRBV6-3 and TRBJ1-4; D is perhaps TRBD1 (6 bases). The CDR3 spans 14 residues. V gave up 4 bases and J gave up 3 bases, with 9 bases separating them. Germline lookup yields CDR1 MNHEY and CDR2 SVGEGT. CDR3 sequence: CASSFTGPNEKLFF. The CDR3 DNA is TGTGCCAGCAGTTTTACAGGGCCTAATGAAAAACTGTTTTTT.

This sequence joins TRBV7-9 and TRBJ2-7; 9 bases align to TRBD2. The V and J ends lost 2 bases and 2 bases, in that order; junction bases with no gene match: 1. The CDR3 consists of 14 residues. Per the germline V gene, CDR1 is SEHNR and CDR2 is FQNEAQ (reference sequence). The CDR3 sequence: CASSLLAGTYEQYF. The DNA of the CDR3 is TGTGCCAGCAGCTTACTAGCGGGGACCTACGAGCAGTACTTC.

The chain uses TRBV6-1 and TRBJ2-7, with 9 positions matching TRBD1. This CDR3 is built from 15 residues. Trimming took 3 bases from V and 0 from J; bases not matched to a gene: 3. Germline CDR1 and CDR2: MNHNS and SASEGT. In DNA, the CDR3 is TGTGCCAGCAGTGACCTGGGACAGGGCTCCTACGAGCAGTACTTC. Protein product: CASSDLGQGSYEQYF.

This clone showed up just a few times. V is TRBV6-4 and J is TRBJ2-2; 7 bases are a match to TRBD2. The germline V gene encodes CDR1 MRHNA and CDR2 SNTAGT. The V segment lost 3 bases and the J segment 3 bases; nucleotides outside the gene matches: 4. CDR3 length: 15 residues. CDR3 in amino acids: CASSEEGGDTGELFF. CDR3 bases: TGTGCCAGCAGTGAGGAGGGAGGGGACACCGGGGAGCTGTTTTTT.

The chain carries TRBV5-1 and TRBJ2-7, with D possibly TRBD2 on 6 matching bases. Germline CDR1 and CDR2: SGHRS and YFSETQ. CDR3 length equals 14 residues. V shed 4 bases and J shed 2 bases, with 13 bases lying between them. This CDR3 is CASSRTGLPYEQYF. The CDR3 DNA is TGCGCCAGCAGCCGTACGGGACTGCCCTACGAGCAGTACTTC. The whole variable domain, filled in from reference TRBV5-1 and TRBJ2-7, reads KAGVTQTPRYLIKTRGQQVTLSCSPISGHRSVSWYQQTPGQGLQFLFEYFSETQRNKGNFPGRFSGRQFSNSRSEMNVSTLELGDSALYLCASSRTGLPYEQYFGPGTRLTVT.

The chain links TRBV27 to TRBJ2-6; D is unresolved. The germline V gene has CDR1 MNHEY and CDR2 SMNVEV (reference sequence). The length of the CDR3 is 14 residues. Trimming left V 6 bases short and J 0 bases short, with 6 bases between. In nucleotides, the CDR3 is TGTGCCAGCAGACGGTTCTCTGGGGCCAACGTCCTGACTTTC. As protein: CASRRFSGANVLTF.

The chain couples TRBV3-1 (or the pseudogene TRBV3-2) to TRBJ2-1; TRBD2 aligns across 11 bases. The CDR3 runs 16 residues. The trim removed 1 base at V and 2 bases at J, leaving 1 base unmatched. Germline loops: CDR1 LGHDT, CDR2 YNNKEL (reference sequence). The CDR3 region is CASSQVLAGAYNEQFF. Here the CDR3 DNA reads TGTGCCAGCAGCCAAGTACTAGCGGGAGCCTACAATGAGCAGTTCTTC.